This T cell receptor beta chain is from a study of blood T cells in healthy people across ages. CDR1 and CDR2 from the germline V gene are SGHKS and YYEKEE (reference sequence). V lost 1 base and J lost 6, with 18 bases in between. The CDR3 loop spans 16 amino acids. Investigators took roughly 9.5 milliliters of peripheral blood from every donor. Next came a second PCR, run for roughly 6 to 11 cycles, which used a sample-barcoded 5' primer along with a J-beta primer mix. MiXCR was run by TCRdb on the 5' RACE reads, yielding one entry per CDR3 protein. The profile shows 700,000 or so distinct CDR3 sequences, about 24% of them singletons.

The TCR sequence derives from a man between 65 and 85 years old in good health. The chain combines TRBV5-5 with TRBJ2-3, with D maybe TRBD1 (5 bases). The sequenced material came from blood. This CDR3 reads CASSLKDSGAGDTQYF. Written as DNA, the CDR3 is TGTGCCAGCAGCTTGAAGGATAGTGGCGCAGGGGATACGCAGTATTTT.